Each of the 12 T cell receptor beta chains below was sequenced from the same sample in a study of CD4 T cells in relation to SARS-CoV-2 and coronaviruses. Clones were sequenced by immunoSEQ multiplex PCR, and TCRdb holds only the in-frame ones, with some missing. The table shows 35,000 to 45,000 clones, with around 77% occurring only once. Antigens of these TCRs are unknown. Sequencing was carried out using memory CD4+ T cells from PBMCs, cultured in vitro. All receptors come from an adult with COVID-19.

This clone was seen a few times. The rearrangement joins TRBV3-1 (or the pseudogene TRBV3-2) to TRBJ1-2; TRBD1 is a possible D gene (5 bases). Between the trimmed V and J ends, which lost 2 bases and 5 bases, there was a span of 9 bases. This CDR3 region has 13 residues. From germline, CDR1 is LGHDT and CDR2 YNNKEL (reference sequence). This CDR3 is CASSQRKGYGYTF. The CDR3 DNA reads TGTGCCAGCAGCCAAAGGAAGGGGTATGGCTACACCTTC.

V and J are TRBV20-1 and TRBJ2-7, with 7 positions matching TRBD1. Germline V lookup: CDR1 DFQATT, CDR2 SNEGSKA (reference sequence). The CDR3 has 11 residues. With V trimmed by 5 bases and J by 2 bases, 0 bases remained unmatched. The CDR3 sequence: CSADRAYEQYF. The CDR3 nucleotides are TGCAGTGCTGACAGGGCCTACGAGCAGTACTTC.

The V gene is TRBV3-1 (or the pseudogene TRBV3-2), the J gene TRBJ2-5; a possible D gene is TRBD1 (5 bases). This CDR3 is built from 16 residues. Germline V gene data show CDR1 as LGHDT and CDR2 as YNNKEL (reference sequence). V dropped 4 bases and J dropped 3 bases, with 18 bases sitting between them. Here the CDR3 DNA reads TGTGCCAGCAGCCCACCGTCAGGGTGGGGTAAAGAGACCCAGTACTTC. This encodes CASSPPSGWGKETQYF.

The chain has TRBV28 and TRBJ1-1; perhaps TRBD1 as D (6 bases). Trimming left V 6 bases short and J 0 bases short, with 11 bases between. This CDR3 has 14 amino acids. Looked up from germline, CDR1 is MDHEN and CDR2 is SYDVKM. The CDR3 spells CASRKTGLNTEAFF. DNA of the CDR3: TGTGCCAGCAGAAAGACAGGCCTGAACACTGAAGCTTTCTTT.

The chain recombines TRBV11-2 with TRBJ2-7, with D possibly being TRBD1 (5 bases). The CDR3 contains 16 residues. Germline lookup yields CDR1 SGHAT and CDR2 FQNNGV. Trimming stripped 0 bases from V and 0 bases from J, with 12 bases between. In nucleotides, the CDR3 is TGTGCCAGCAGCTTAGAGGGGCAAAGGGCCTCCTACGAGCAGTACTTC. Translated: CASSLEGQRASYEQYF. Together with reference TRBV11-2 and TRBJ2-7, the CDR3 gives the full variable domain: EAGVAQSPRYKIIEKRQSVAFWCNPISGHATLYWYQQILGQGPKLLIQFQNNGVVDDSQLPKDRFSAERLKGVDSTLKIQPAKLEDSAVYLCASSLEGQRASYEQYFGPGTRLTVT.

This clone is a singleton in its sample. This rearrangement joins TRBV12-2 to TRBJ2-7; the table's D call of TRBD1 was not tested on the DNA. TRBV12-2 is a recognized pseudogene. This CDR3 has 14 amino acids. The CDR3 bases are TGTGCAAGTCGCTTAGGACAGGGATACTACGAGCAGTACTTC. Translated: CASRLGQGYYEQYF.

The rearrangement links TRBV30 to TRBJ2-1, with D perhaps matching TRBD2 (5 bases). Germline lookup yields CDR1 GTSNPN and CDR2 SVGIG (reference sequence). Trimming removed 4 bases at V and 8 bases at J, with 9 bases between. The CDR3 is made up of 11 amino acids. In DNA, the CDR3 is TGTGCCTGGAACCCGGGGTATGAGCAGTTCTTC. Protein product: CAWNPGYEQFF. Based on the CDR3 plus reference TRBV30 and TRBJ2-1, the full variable domain is SQTIHQWPATLVQPVGSPLSLECTVEGTSNPNLYWYRQAAGRGLQLLFYSVGIGQISSEVPQNLSASRPQDRQFILSSKKLLLSDSGFYLCAWNPGYEQFFGPGTRLTVL.

This chain links TRBV11-2 with TRBJ2-7, with a tentative D call TRBD2 (6 bases). The germline V gene encodes CDR1 SGHAT and CDR2 FQNNGV. This CDR3 has 14 residues. Trimming took off 6 bases at V and 7 bases at J, with 19 bases between the two ends. DNA of the CDR3: TGTGCCAGCAGAAATGAGCGGAGGGTTCTTGAGCAGTACTTC. This gives the protein CASRNERRVLEQYF.

The V call is TRBV12-3 or TRBV12-4, the J call TRBJ2-1, with D uncertain. CDR3 length equals 13 residues. V lost 5 bases and J lost 4, with 9 bases in between. The CDR3 DNA reads TGTGCCAGCAGTAATAGTGAGTACAATGAGCAGTTCTTC. Translation gives CASSNSEYNEQFF.

The chain recombines TRBV7-9 with TRBJ2-3; TRBD2 agrees at 8 bases. Germline V CDR1 and CDR2: SEHNR, FQNEAQ (reference sequence). Trimming removed 7 bases from V and 1 base from J; junction bases left unmatched: 1. This CDR3 comprises 13 residues. CDR3 amino acids: CASTTSGTDTQYF. Written as DNA, the CDR3 is TGTGCCAGCACGACTAGCGGCACAGATACGCAGTATTTT.

The rearrangement uses TRBV7-2 and TRBJ2-2; the D gene is possibly TRBD2 (6 bases). Trimming shortened V by 6 bases and J by 0 bases, and 17 bases separated the two germline ends. Germline values: CDR1 SGHTA, CDR2 FQGNSA. The CDR3 is 17 amino acids. The CDR3, as DNA: TGTGCCAGCAGGCACGGTAGGCGGGGCGCGAACACCGGGGAGCTGTTTTTT. Encoded protein: CASRHGRRGANTGELFF. The full variable domain, its missing parts supplied by reference TRBV7-2 and TRBJ2-2, is GAGVSQSPSNKVTEKGKDVELRCDPISGHTALYWYRQSLGQGLEFLIYFQGNSAPDKSGLPSDRFSAERTGGSVSTLTIQRTQQEDSAVYLCASRHGRRGANTGELFFGEGSRLTVL.

This clone has just a few counts. The chain is built from TRBV12-3 or TRBV12-4 and TRBJ2-7; no clear D gene. The CDR3 runs 12 residues. The V end was cut by 6 bases, the J end by 4 bases, with 10 bases between. CDR3 loop: CASSRSGYEQYF. The CDR3 bases are TGTGCCAGCAGCCGAAGTGGATACGAGCAGTACTTC.